What follows are 5 T cell receptor beta chains derived from one specimen sequenced in a study of blood T cell repertoires in COVID-19. Only in-frame clones appear in the TCRdb table, and some are missing; sequencing was by immunoSEQ multiplex PCR. The data hold roughly 130,000 clones, with about 80% observed a single time. Specimen: peripheral blood. These receptors were collected from a woman aged 50 to 60 with acute or convalescent COVID-19.

This clone was counted a few times. The chain carries TRBV2 and TRBJ1-4; D may be TRBD1 (5 bases). In germline, CDR1 is SNHLY, CDR2 FYNNEI. The V end was cut by 5 bases, the J end by 0 bases, with 16 bases between. This CDR3 comprises 17 residues. CDR3 in amino acids: CASSSPGRAATNEKLFF. In DNA, the CDR3 is TGTGCCAGCAGTTCCCCCGGCAGGGCTGCAACTAATGAAAAACTGTTTTTT.

The rearrangement uses TRBV14 and TRBJ2-1; 9 bases are shared with TRBD1. Per germline, CDR1 SGHDN and CDR2 FVKESK. V lost 0 bases to trimming and J lost 2 bases; unmatched junction nucleotides: 5. The CDR3 has 17 residues. The CDR3 is CASSQERGTGPYNEQFF. The CDR3 DNA is TGTGCCAGCAGCCAAGAACGTGGGACAGGGCCCTACAATGAGCAGTTCTTC. The whole variable domain, filled in from reference TRBV14 and TRBJ2-1, reads EAGVTQFPSHSVIEKGQTVTLRCDPISGHDNLYWYRRVMGKEIKFLLHFVKESKQDESGMPNNRFLAERTGGTYSTLKVQPAELEDSGVYFCASSQERGTGPYNEQFFGPGTRLTVL.

CDR3 sequence reads: CASRPYGGKATTEAFF. The CDR3, as DNA: TGTGCCAGCAGACCGTATGGGGGGAAAGCAACAACTGAAGCTTTCTTT. The chain joins TRBV5-4 to TRBJ1-1; possible D gene TRBD1, 5 bases. V dropped 5 bases and J dropped 5 bases, with 22 bases sitting between them. This CDR3 has 16 residues. CDR1 and CDR2 (germline): SGHNT, YYREEE (reference sequence).

The chain links TRBV6-5 to TRBJ1-2; the D is unclear. The CDR3 length is 13 residues. Deletions cut 8 bases from V and 4 bases from J, with 14 bases between. The germline V gene encodes CDR1 MNHEY and CDR2 SVGAGI. The chain's CDR3 is CASQRGGSYGYTF. The CDR3 nucleotides read TGTGCCAGCCAGAGAGGTGGGAGCTATGGCTACACCTTC.

This chain links TRBV2 with TRBJ1-1, with D maybe TRBD1 (6 bases). The CDR3 is 14 amino acids. With 5 bases removed from V and 1 base from J, the gap between germline ends came to 11 bases. Per germline, CDR1 SNHLY and CDR2 FYNNEI. The CDR3 loop is CASSIQQGNTEAFF. CDR3 DNA sequence: TGTGCCAGCAGTATACAACAGGGGAACACTGAAGCTTTCTTT.